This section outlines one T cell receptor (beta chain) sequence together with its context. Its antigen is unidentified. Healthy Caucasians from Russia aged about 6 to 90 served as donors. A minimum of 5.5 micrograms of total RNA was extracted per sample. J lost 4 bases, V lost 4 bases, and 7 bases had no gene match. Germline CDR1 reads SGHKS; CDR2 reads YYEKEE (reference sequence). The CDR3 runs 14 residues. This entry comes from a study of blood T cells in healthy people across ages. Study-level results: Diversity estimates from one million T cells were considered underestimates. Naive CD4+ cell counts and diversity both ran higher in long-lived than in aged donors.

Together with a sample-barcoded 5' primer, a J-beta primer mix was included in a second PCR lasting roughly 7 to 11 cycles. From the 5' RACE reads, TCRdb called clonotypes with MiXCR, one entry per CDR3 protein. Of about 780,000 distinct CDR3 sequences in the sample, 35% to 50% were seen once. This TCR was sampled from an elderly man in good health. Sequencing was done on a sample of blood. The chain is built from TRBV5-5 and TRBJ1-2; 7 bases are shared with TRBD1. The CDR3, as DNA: TGTGCCAGCAGCGCCACAGGGGATCCCTATGGCTACACCTTC. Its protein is CASSATGDPYGYTF.